This T cell receptor (beta chain) was sequenced in a study of human T cells and chemical hapten exposure. At the level of the study: Per-sample TCR yield variability stemmed mainly from small pooled library volume differences.

The CDR3 covers 14 residues. Trimming took 6 bases from V and 7 from J, leaving 16 bases between them. MiXCR was run by TCRdb on the RACE reads, yielding one entry per CDR3 protein. Of under 200,000 distinct CDR3 sequences listed, 28% were seen once; the top ten hold roughly 2.2%. The time point: patch test 3, about 24 weeks after DPC sensitization. Indicated treatment: therapeutic diphenylcyclopropenone sensitization with weekly scalp DPC. J is TRBJ2-1 and V is TRBV12-3 or TRBV12-4, with D maybe TRBD2 (5 bases). Sequences were derived from whole blood, sampled in connection with sensitization to the hapten diphenylcyclopropenone (DPC). The sequence was obtained from a woman under 30 with alopecia areata. Some clones in this sample may be carry-over from other donors' samples. In DNA, the CDR3 is TGTGCCAGCAGCCCCGACTATAGCCGGAATGAGCAGTTCTTC. The encoded protein is CASSPDYSRNEQFF.